The clone carrying this T cell receptor beta chain was seen at least ten times. Antigen: not known. V shed 3 bases and J shed 2 bases, with 4 bases lying between them. Germline-derived CDR1 and CDR2 are LNHDA and SQIVND (reference sequence). This CDR3 has 12 amino acids. This sample stems from a study of T cells in Graves' hyperthyroidism and ophthalmopathy. Background on the study: Peripheral blood collection took place at initial diagnosis, before any treatment.

RNA transcripts were the template for amplifying TCR beta CDR3 regions. Researchers ran a first-round RT-PCR on the TCR CDR3 using the HTBI primer set. TCRdb reprocessed the multiplex PCR reads with MiXCR, giving one entry per CDR3 protein. Among 94,000 or so distinct CDR3 sequences listed, approximately 56% were seen once. When ophthalmopathy did not progress within 18 months, Graves' hyperthyroidism was considered stable. Uncontrolled infection, other autoimmune disease, pregnancy or lactation excluded patients. General observations from the study: Blood also held most thyroid clonotypes expanded beyond 0.001.

The source is a woman in her forties with Graves' hyperthyroidism. Sequencing was done on a sample of blood. The rearrangement joins TRBV19 to TRBJ2-5; no firm D call. For the CDR3, the DNA is TGTGCCAGTAGTATTGATCAAGAGACCCAGTACTTC. Amino acid sequence: CASSIDQETQYF. Full variable domain (remainder filled in from reference TRBV19 and TRBJ2-5): DGGITQSPKYLFRKEGQNVTLSCEQNLNHDAMYWYRQDPGQGLRLIYYSQIVNDFQKGDIAEGYSVSREKKESFPLTVTSAQKNPTAFYLCASSIDQETQYFGPGTRLLVL.